This T cell receptor (beta chain) was sequenced for a study of cytomegalovirus exposure and HLA in healthy donors. Turning to the study itself: Out of roughly 170 million T cells, an earlier analysis found 117 million unique TCR beta sequences in total.

About this clone: Antigen: not known.

Researchers ran the PCR with 60 Vbeta and 13 Jbeta primers. Assay used: immunoSEQ multiplex PCR; TCRdb lists only in-frame clones, some missing. The sample comprises 210,000 or so clones, approximately 88% of which are singletons, and 0.71% rests with the top ten. Points from the study as a whole: Later analysis suggested most CMV-associated TCR beta chains were HLA-restricted. Presence/absence analyses rested on an assumption that sequencing depth was roughly uniform across donors.

The CDR3 contains 16 residues. Looked up from germline, CDR1 is MNHEY and CDR2 is SVGAGI. Sequencing input: PBMCs. The chain joins TRBV6-5 to TRBJ2-5; 7 nucleotides match TRBD1. The J call may be in error: the DNA end matches TRBJ2-7 better. This clonotype originated in a boy aged 2 to 9 in good health and CMV-seronegative. The CDR3 reads CASSYSSGAGGYEQYF. CDR3 coding DNA: TGTGCCAGCAGTTACTCGAGCGGCGCAGGGGGCTACGAGCAGTACTTC.